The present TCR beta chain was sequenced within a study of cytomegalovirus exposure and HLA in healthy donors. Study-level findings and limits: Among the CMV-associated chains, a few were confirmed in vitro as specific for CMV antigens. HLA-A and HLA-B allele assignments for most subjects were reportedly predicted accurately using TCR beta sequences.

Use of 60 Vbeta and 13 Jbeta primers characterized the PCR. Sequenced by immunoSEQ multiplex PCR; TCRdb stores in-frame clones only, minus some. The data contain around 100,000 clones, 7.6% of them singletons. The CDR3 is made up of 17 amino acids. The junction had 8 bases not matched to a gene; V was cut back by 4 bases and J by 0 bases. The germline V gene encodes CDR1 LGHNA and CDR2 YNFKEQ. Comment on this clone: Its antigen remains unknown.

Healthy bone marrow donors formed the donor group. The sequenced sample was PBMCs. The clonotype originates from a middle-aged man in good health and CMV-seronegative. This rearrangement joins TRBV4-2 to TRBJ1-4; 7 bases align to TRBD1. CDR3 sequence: CASSPAGTAATNEKLFF. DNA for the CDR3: TGTGCCAGCAGCCCAGCCGGGACAGCTGCAACTAATGAAAAACTGTTTTTT.